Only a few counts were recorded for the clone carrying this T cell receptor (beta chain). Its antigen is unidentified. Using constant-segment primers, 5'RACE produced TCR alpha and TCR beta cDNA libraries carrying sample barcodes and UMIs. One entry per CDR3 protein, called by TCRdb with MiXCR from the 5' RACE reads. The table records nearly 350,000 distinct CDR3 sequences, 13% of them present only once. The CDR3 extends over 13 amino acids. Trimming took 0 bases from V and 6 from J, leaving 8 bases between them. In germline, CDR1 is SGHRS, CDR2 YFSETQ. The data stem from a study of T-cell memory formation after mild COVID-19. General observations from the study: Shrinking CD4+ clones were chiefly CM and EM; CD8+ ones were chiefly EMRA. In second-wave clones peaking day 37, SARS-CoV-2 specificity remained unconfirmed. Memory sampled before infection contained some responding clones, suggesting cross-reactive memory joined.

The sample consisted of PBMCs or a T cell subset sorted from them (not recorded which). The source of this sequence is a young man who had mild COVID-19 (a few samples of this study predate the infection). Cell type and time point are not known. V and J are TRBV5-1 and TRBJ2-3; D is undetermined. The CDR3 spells CASSLAMSDTQYF. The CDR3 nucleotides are TGCGCCAGCAGCTTGGCCATGAGTGATACGCAGTATTTT. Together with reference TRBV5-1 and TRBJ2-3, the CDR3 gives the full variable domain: KAGVTQTPRYLIKTRGQQVTLSCSPISGHRSVSWYQQTPGQGLQFLFEYFSETQRNKGNFPGRFSGRQFSNSRSEMNVSTLELGDSALYLCASSLAMSDTQYFGPGTRLTVL.